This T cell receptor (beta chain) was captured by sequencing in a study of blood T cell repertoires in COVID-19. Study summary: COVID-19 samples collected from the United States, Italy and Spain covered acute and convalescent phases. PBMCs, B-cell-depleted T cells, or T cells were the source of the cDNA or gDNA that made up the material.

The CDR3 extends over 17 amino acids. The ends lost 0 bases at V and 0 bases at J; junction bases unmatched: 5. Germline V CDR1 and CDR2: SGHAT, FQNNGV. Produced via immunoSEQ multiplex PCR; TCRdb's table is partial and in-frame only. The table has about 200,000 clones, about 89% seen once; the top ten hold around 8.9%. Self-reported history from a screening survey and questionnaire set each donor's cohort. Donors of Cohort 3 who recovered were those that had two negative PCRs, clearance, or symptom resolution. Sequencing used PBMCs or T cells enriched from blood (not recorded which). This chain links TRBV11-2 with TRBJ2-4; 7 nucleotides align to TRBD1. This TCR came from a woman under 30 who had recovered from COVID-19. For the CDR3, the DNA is TGTGCCAGCAGCTTAGATACAGGGGTGATAGCCAAAAACATTCAGTACTTC. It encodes CASSLDTGVIAKNIQYF.